This TCR beta chain appears in the sequencing data of a study of shared T cell receptors in the human thymus. Libraries were prepared by immunoSEQ multiplex PCR; TCRdb keeps only in-frame clonotypes and omits some of them. The sample contains 600,000 or so clones, 70% to 90% of which appear only once. This CDR3 region has 18 residues. CDR1 is LNHNV, CDR2 YYDKDF, per germline (reference sequence). J lost 3 bases, V lost 5 bases, and 19 bases had no gene match. This sample was shared with a second study, whose subject was human thymus T cells. From that report: Healthy Finnish infants undergoing corrective surgery for congenital heart defects were used as donors. Thymus was obtained from resections taken during corrective heart surgery. What appeared biased in thymic and blood repertoires was the usage of V and J genes. Thymic repertoires of unrelated individuals were reported in related research to overlap highly.

This TCR derives from a boy less than two years old with a congenital heart defect. Sequenced sample: thymocytes. This rearrangement joins TRBV15 to TRBJ2-7; TRBD2 aligns across 7 bases. The CDR3 DNA reads as TGTGCCACCAGCGGACCGACTAGCTCTAAATCATGGGGCTACGAGCAGTACTTC. It encodes CATSGPTSSKSWGYEQYF.